The T cell receptor beta chain under discussion was sequenced for a study of T-cell reconstitution after alpha-beta-depleted transplantation in children. Germline V gene data show CDR1 as SEHNR and CDR2 as FQNEAQ (reference sequence). V was pared by 5 bases and J by 5 bases, with 6 bases of the junction left unmatched. The CDR3 loop spans 14 amino acids. TCRbeta library preparation incorporated unique molecular identifiers. Each CDR3 protein is one row after TCRdb ran MiXCR on the PCR reads. The repertoire holds about 410,000 distinct CDR3 sequences, 20% seen once, with over 3.5% in the top ten. The chain links TRBV7-9 to TRBJ2-3; 8 nucleotides line up with TRBD1. Sample: PBMCs from the stem cell graft donor, taken from the stem cell graft. The TCR was taken from a human donor who donated a stem cell graft to a child with acute myeloid leukemia. The CDR3, as DNA: TGTGCCAGCAGCCTGACAGGGGCGGGAGATACGCAGTATTTT. It translates to CASSLTGAGDTQYF.